The present T cell receptor beta chain was sequenced within a study of early T cells in non-severe SARS-CoV-2 infection. TCRdb re-called the 5' RACE reads through MiXCR, storing one row per CDR3 protein. The data hold tens of thousands of distinct CDR3 sequences, with around 15% observed a single time. V shed 6 bases and J 4 bases; nucleotides not matched to a gene: 8. Germline loops: CDR1 DFQATT, CDR2 SNEGSKA (reference sequence). The CDR3 has 13 amino acids. This clonotype was observed a handful of times. The sequenced material came from whole blood. This rearrangement joins TRBV20-1 to TRBJ2-5, with 7 positions matching TRBD1. This clonotype was sampled from an adult who was a healthcare worker with PCR-confirmed SARS-CoV-2 infection or an uninfected control (not recorded which). CDR3: CSAGDRAGETQYF. The CDR3 nucleotides read TGCAGTGCGGGCGACAGGGCCGGAGAGACCCAGTACTTC.